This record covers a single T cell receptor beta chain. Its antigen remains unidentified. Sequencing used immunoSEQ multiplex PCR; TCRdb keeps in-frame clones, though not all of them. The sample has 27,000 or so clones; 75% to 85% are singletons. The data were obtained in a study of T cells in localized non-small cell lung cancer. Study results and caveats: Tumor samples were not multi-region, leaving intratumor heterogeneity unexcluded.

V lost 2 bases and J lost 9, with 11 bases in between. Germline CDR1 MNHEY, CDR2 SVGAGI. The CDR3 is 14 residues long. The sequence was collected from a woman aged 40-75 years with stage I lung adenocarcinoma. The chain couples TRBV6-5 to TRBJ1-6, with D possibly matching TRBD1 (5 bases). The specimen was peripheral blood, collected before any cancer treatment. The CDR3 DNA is TGTGCCAGCAGTTACAAGGGGCGGGTTTCACCCCTCCACTTT. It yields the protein CASSYKGRVSPLHF.